Given below is one T cell receptor beta chain in context. Germline assignment: CDR1 MDHEN and CDR2 SYDVKM. The CDR3 runs to 14 residues. The V end lost 6 bases, the J end lost 2 bases, and 12 bases lay between the germline ends. Only in-frame clones appear in the TCRdb table, and some are missing; sequencing was by immunoSEQ multiplex PCR. This sample has tens of thousands of clones; over 70% occur once, and the top ten carry roughly a fifth. The data originate from a study of a mutant IDH1 vaccine in newly diagnosed glioma. At the level of the study: Therapy received beforehand was radiotherapy, temozolomide, or both, with most patients given both.

Time point specified: baseline, week 1 (first vaccination visit). Treatment described: pre-vaccination baseline after standard-of-care therapy. New IDH1-mutant, ATRX-lost WHO grade 3 or 4 astrocytomas occurred in donors. This rearrangement joins TRBV28 to TRBJ2-3, with D possibly TRBD1 on 6 matching bases. Sequenced material: PBMCs, taken from a glioma patient treated with radiotherapy, temozolomide or both. This clonotype originated in a man aged 30-40 years with glioma. CDR3 sequence reads: CASSLTGTTDTQYF. CDR3 coding DNA: TGTGCCAGCAGCCTCACAGGGACCACAGATACGCAGTATTTT.